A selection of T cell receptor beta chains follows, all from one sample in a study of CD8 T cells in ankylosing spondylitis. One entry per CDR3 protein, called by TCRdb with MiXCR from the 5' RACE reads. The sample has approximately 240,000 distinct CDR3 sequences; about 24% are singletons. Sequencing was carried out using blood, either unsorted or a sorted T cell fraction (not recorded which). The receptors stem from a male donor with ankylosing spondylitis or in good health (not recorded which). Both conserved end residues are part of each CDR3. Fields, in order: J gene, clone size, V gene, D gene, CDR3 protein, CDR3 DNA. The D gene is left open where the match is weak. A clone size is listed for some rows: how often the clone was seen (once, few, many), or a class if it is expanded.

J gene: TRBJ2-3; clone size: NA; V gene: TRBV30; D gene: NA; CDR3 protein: CAWSHLGGTQYF; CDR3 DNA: TGTGCCTGGAGTCATTTAGGGGGGACGCAGTATTTT
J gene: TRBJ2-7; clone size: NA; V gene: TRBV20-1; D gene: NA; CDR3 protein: CSARDITGNYEQYF; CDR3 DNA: TGCAGTGCTAGAGATATTACAGGGAACTACGAGCAGTACTTC
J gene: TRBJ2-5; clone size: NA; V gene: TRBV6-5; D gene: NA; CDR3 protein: CASSRDPETQYF; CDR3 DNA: TGTGCCAGCAGTAGGGACCCGGAGACCCAGTACTTC
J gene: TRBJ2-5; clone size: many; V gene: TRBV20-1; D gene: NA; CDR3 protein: CSARDPRVPPGTQYF; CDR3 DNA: TGCAGTGCTAGAGATCCCCGTGTTCCCCCAGGGACCCAGTACTTC
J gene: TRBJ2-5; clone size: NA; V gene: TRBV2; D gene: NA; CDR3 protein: CASSGGTQETQYF; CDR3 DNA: TGTGCCAGCAGTGGAGGCACCCAAGAGACCCAGTACTTC
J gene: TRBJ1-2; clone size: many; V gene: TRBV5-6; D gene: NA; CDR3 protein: CASSLRAGVFRGYTF; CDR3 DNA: TGTGCCAGCAGCTTGAGGGCAGGAGTGTTTCGGGGCTACACCTTC
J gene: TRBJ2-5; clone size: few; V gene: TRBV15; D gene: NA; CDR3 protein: CATSRDPGGRETQYF; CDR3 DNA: TGTGCCACCAGCAGAGATCCTGGGGGCAGGGAGACCCAGTACTTC
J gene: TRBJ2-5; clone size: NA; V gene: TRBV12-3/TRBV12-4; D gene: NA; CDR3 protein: CASRILGYETQYF; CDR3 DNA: TGTGCCAGCAGAATACTTGGTTACGAGACCCAGTACTTC
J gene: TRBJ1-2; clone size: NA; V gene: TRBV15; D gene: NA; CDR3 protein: CATSNAGRGGYTF; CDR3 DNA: TGTGCCACCAGCAATGCAGGCAGAGGAGGCTACACCTTC
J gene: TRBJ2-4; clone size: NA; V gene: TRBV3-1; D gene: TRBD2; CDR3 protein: CASSRKPGTSVLQYF; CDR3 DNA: TGTGCCAGCAGCCGCAAACCCGGGACTAGCGTCCTTCAGTACTTC
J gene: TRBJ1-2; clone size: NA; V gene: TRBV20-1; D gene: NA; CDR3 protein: CSAWWQYGYTF; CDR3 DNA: TGCAGTGCTTGGTGGCAGTATGGCTACACCTTC
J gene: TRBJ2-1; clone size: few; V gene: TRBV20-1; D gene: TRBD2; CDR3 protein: CSAKPPLAGGPYEQFF; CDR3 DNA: TGCAGTGCTAAACCCCCCCTAGCGGGGGGGCCCTATGAGCAGTTCTTC
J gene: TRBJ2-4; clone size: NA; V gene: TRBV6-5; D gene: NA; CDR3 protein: CASSYSKARGIQYF; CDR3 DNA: TGTGCCAGCAGTTACTCAAAGGCGCGTGGCATTCAGTACTTC
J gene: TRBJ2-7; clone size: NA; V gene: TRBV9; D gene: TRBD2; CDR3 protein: CASSGEGGSYEQYF; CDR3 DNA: TGTGCCAGCAGCGGTGAGGGAGGGTCCTACGAGCAGTACTTC
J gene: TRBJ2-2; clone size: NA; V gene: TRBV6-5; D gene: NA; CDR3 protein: CASSSYGENTGELFF; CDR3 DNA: TGTGCCAGCAGTTCTTACGGGGAGAACACCGGGGAGCTGTTTTTT
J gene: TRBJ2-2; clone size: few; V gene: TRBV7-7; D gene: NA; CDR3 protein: CASSLAGRADGELFF; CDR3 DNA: TGTGCTAGCAGCTTAGCTGGCAGGGCTGACGGGGAGCTGTTTTTT
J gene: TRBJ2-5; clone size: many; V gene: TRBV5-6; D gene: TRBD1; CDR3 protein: CATRRTGKNVETQYF; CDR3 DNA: TGTGCCACCAGGCGGACAGGGAAAAATGTAGAGACCCAGTACTTC
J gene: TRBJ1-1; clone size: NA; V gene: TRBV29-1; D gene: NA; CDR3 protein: CSVDRRMGATEAFF; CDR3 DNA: TGCAGCGTTGACCGAAGAATGGGGGCCACTGAAGCTTTCTTT
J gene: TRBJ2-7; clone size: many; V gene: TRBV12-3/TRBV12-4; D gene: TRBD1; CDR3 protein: CASSIRQGNEQYF; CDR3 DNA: TGTGCCAGCAGTATACGACAGGGGAACGAGCAGTACTTC
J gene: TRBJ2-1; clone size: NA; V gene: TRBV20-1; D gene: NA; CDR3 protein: CSASWWGSYNEQFF; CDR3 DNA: TGCAGTGCTAGTTGGTGGGGCTCCTACAATGAGCAGTTCTTC
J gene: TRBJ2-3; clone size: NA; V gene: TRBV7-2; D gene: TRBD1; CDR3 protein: CASSQDRVQDTQYF; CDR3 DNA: TGTGCCAGCAGCCAGGACAGGGTTCAGGATACGCAGTATTTT
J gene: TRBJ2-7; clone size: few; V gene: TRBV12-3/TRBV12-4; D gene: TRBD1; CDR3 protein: CASSIRQGAREQYF; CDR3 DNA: TGTGCCAGCAGTATACGGCAGGGGGCGCGGGAGCAGTACTTC